In its sample, the clone carrying this TCR beta chain was seen once. Its matching antigen is unknown. The sample originates from a study of vaccination effects on CD4 cells after COVID-19. With 1 base removed from V and 5 bases from J, the gap between germline ends came to 3 bases. Germline CDR1 is LGHDT and CDR2 is YNNKEL (reference sequence). This CDR3 contains 11 residues. Sequencing was preceded by expansion of antigen-specific CD4+ T cells with viral peptide pools in the ViraFEST assay. Culture proceeded for nine to ten days, and CD4+ T cells were then isolated. The person was diagnosed with PCR-confirmed SARS-CoV-2 infection between March and December 2020. An HIV-1 Nef peptide pool was employed for negative control culture. On both days 3 and 7, half of the culture medium was replaced with IL-2 medium. Profiling relied on immunoSEQ multiplex PCR, and the TCRdb table lists in-frame clones only, not all of them. Of about 70,000 clones listed, under 85% are singletons.

This chain uses TRBV3-1 (or the pseudogene TRBV3-2) with TRBJ2-7; D gene unclear. This specimen was CD4+ T cells from PBMCs cultured with HIV peptides, taken before COVID-19 vaccination. The sample's subset: HIV-1 Nef peptide pool negative control/reference culture. This clonotype was obtained from a human donor who had a prior SARS-CoV-2 infection. The CDR3 nucleotides are TGTGCCAGCAGCCAAGGGCACGAGCAGTACTTC. This gives the protein CASSQGHEQYF.